This T cell receptor (beta chain) was sequenced for a study of T cell responses to AZD1222 COVID-19 vaccine. The count of this clone is one. The germline V gene has CDR1 MDHEN and CDR2 SYDVKM. The CDR3 has 13 residues. J lost 7 bases, V lost 6 bases, and 8 bases had no gene match. This table comes from immunoSEQ multiplex PCR, and its TCRdb copy is limited to in-frame clones, with some not included. This table has 250,000 to 300,000 clones, around 93% appearing once. The chain joins TRBV28 to TRBJ1-2; 7 bases agree with TRBD1. Specimen: peripheral blood, collected 28 days after the second AZD1222 dose. The clonotype comes from an adult who received the AZD1222 COVID-19 vaccine. The CDR3 sequence is CASSPGQRSGYTF. The CDR3 nucleotides read TGTGCCAGCAGCCCGGGACAGCGCAGTGGCTACACCTTC.